One sample yielded the 3 T cell receptor beta chains listed below, sequenced in a study of blood T cell repertoires in COVID-19. Data came from immunoSEQ multiplex PCR; TCRdb stores just in-frame clones and leaves some out. The sample consists of more than 400,000 clones, roughly 90% of them appearing once. Input material: PBMCs or T cells enriched from blood (not recorded which). These receptors all come from a woman younger than 35 who had recovered from COVID-19.

Of note for this clone: The same CDR3 can be traced to other DNA sequences in this sample. The rearrangement joins TRBV3-1 (or the pseudogene TRBV3-2) to TRBJ2-5; tentatively, D is TRBD1 (6 bases). V dropped 0 bases and J dropped 5 bases, with 7 bases sitting between them. CDR1 is LGHDT, CDR2 YNNKEL, per germline (reference sequence). The length of the CDR3 is 13 residues. CDR3 protein: CASSQDRGETQYF. In DNA, the CDR3 is TGTGCCAGCAGCCAAGATAGGGGGGAGACCCAGTACTTC.

Worth noting for this clone: At one of its ends the junction is not consistent with the germline gene, which may arise from a read error. DNA of the CDR3: TGTGCCAGCAGTTACCTCTCCCAGGGGGTGAAGACTGAAGCTTTCTTT. This encodes CASSYLSQGVKTEAFF. The rearrangement links TRBV6-5 to TRBJ1-1; 7 bases map to TRBD1. Germline CDR1 reads MNHEY; CDR2 reads SVGAGI. This CDR3 is 16 amino acids long.

The gene calls are TRBV2 and TRBJ1-1; possible D gene TRBD1, 5 bases. Germline V gene sequence: CDR1 SNHLY, CDR2 FYNNEI. The length of the CDR3 is 15 residues. V was clipped by 6 bases and J by 3 bases, with 17 bases between them. The CDR3, as DNA: TGTGCCAGCAGATACGGGACTTCGGGAGACACTGAAGCTTTCTTT. Protein sequence: CASRYGTSGDTEAFF. Full variable domain (remainder filled in from reference TRBV2 and TRBJ1-1): EPEVTQTPSHQVTQMGQEVILRCVPISNHLYFYWYRQILGQKVEFLVSFYNNEISEKSEIFDDQFSVERPDGSNFTLKIRSTKLEDSAMYFCASRYGTSGDTEAFFGQGTRLTVV.